A selection of T cell receptor beta chains follows, all from one sample in a study of T cells after yellow fever vaccination. In TCRdb, the 5' RACE reads were re-called with MiXCR into one record per CDR3 protein. The profile shows 500,000 to 650,000 distinct CDR3 sequences, around 16% of them singletons. The source was PBMCs, collected 4 to 6 days after the first yellow fever vaccination. The receptors come from a young man who received the YFV17D yellow fever vaccine. Both conserved end residues are part of each CDR3. Each record gives: D gene, clone size, J gene, V gene, CDR3 DNA, CDR3 protein. D genes are given only for firm matches. Clone sizes are given selectively: once, few, many, or a class where the clone is expanded.

>NA|NA|TRBJ1-3|TRBV27
TGTGCCAGCAGTTTATCCCCAGGTGGAAACACCATATATTTT
CASSLSPGGNTIYF
>TRBD2|NA|TRBJ2-3|TRBV13
TGTGCCAGCAGCCAGCGACTAGCGGGGGGCCATAGCACAGATACGCAGTATTTT
CASSQRLAGGHSTDTQYF
>NA|NA|TRBJ2-2|TRBV5-1
TGCGCCAGCAGAGTGTTTCCGGGGGCAGGCGCCGGGGAGCTGTTTTTT
CASRVFPGAGAGELFF
>NA|NA|TRBJ1-6|TRBV11-2
TGTGCCAGCAGCTTAGAAGTGGTGAGCTCCTATAATTCACCCCTCCACTTT
CASSLEVVSSYNSPLHF
>NA|NA|TRBJ1-6|TRBV6-2/TRBV6-3
TGTGCCAGCAGTTGGGGGTTCTCACCCCTCCACTTT
CASSWGFSPLHF
>NA|few|TRBJ2-3|TRBV5-4
TGTGCCAGCAGCTTGATTGTAGGAGATACGCAGTATTTT
CASSLIVGDTQYF
>TRBD2|NA|TRBJ2-1|TRBV7-6
TGTGCCAGCGGAAAGCGGGGTATTGGGAATGAGCAGTTCTTC
CASGKRGIGNEQFF
>NA|many|TRBJ1-1|TRBV7-9
TGTGCCAGCAGCCCCGGGGACACTGAAGCTTTCTTT
CASSPGDTEAFF
>TRBD1|few|TRBJ1-2|TRBV29-1
TGCAGCGTCAGGGACAGAGCTAACTATGGCTACACCTTC
CSVRDRANYGYTF
>NA|NA|TRBJ2-3|TRBV12-3/TRBV12-4
TGTGCCAGCAGTTGGGCGGGCGGGAAGATCGCGTATTTT
CASSWAGGKIAYF
>TRBD2|NA|TRBJ2-1|TRBV7-3
TGTGCCAGCAGCTTTAGTACCCACGGGGGGGATGAGCAGTTCTTC
CASSFSTHGGDEQFF
>NA|NA|TRBJ1-1|TRBV19
TGTGCCAGTATCACGGGGGCGGGGACTGAAGCTTTCTTT
CASITGAGTEAFF
>NA|few|TRBJ2-2|TRBV7-9
TGTGCCAGTCTCGGGACGGATCGGACCGGGGAGCTGTTTTTT
CASLGTDRTGELFF